The 9 T cell receptor beta chains listed next were all sequenced from one sample in a study of shared clonotypes between healthy human individuals. Sequenced by immunoSEQ multiplex PCR; TCRdb stores in-frame clones only, minus some. The repertoire holds 2.3 million or so clones, with over 85% as singletons. The specimen was naive CD4+ T cells from PBMCs. The subset is: CD45RA+ positively selected. The receptors were sampled from a young man in good health. Some clones in this sample may be carry-over from other donors' samples.

This rearrangement joins TRBV28 to TRBJ1-1, with D possibly matching TRBD1 (5 bases). V was shortened by 4 bases and J by 7 bases, with 10 bases between the two germline ends. The CDR3 totals 12 residues. In germline, CDR1 is MDHEN, CDR2 SYDVKM. The CDR3 region is CASSSRTGEAFF. As DNA, the CDR3 is TGTGCCAGCAGTTCGAGAACAGGTGAAGCTTTCTTT.

The V gene is TRBV6-5, the J gene TRBJ2-2, with TRBD1 identical over 11 bases. CDR3 length: 14 residues. The germline gives CDR1 MNHEY, CDR2 SVGAGI. Unmatched junction bases numbered 1, after V lost 5 bases and J lost 5 bases. This CDR3 is CASSRDRGTGELFF. The CDR3 region has the DNA TGTGCCAGCAGTCGGGACAGGGGGACCGGGGAGCTGTTTTTT.

The gene calls are TRBV6-5 and TRBJ2-1, with D uncertain. The CDR3 sequence is 12 residues long. CDR1 and CDR2 from the germline V gene are MNHEY and SVGAGI. The V end lost 6 bases, the J end lost 7 bases, and 10 bases lay between the germline ends. The CDR3 is CASRSRPNEQFF. In nucleotides, the CDR3 is TGTGCCAGCAGATCTAGGCCGAATGAGCAGTTCTTC.

J is TRBJ2-5 and V is TRBV5-1; 7 positions match TRBD2. The length of the CDR3 is 16 residues. The V segment lost 6 bases and the J segment 5 bases; nucleotides outside the gene matches: 16. CDR1 SGHRS and CDR2 YFSETQ come from the germline V gene. In DNA, the CDR3 is TGCGCCAGCACCCCCCAGTGGGCGGGAGCCGGGGAGACCCAGTACTTC. This translates into CASTPQWAGAGETQYF.

The V gene is TRBV25-1, the J gene TRBJ2-5; D possibly matches TRBD1 or TRBD2 (5 bases each). CDR1 is MGHDK, CDR2 SYGVNS, per germline. This CDR3 has 13 amino acids. The V end was cut by 7 bases, the J end by 4 bases, with 13 bases between. In DNA, the CDR3 is TGTGCCAGCACCGCCGGGGCCGGAGAGACCCAGTACTTC. Translation: CASTAGAGETQYF.

The chain links TRBV27 to TRBJ1-2; D not resolved. The CDR3 spans 15 residues. CDR1 and CDR2 from the germline V gene are MNHEY and SMNVEV (reference sequence). V was trimmed by 2 bases and J by 6 bases, leaving 16 bases between them. The CDR3 DNA sequence: TGTGCCAGCAGTTTACCCAGTAGTAGTAAGCATGGCTACACCTTC. Its translation is CASSLPSSSKHGYTF.

The chain couples TRBV28 to TRBJ2-3; D call uncertain. CDR1 is MDHEN, CDR2 SYDVKM, per germline. V shed 5 bases and J shed 2 bases, with 14 bases lying between them. This CDR3 has 15 residues. CDR3 bases: TGTGCCAGCAGTCAGCCCGGGCCAACCACAGATACGCAGTATTTT. This sequence encodes CASSQPGPTTDTQYF. The full variable domain, rest sourced from reference TRBV28 and TRBJ2-3, is DVKVTQSSRYLVKRTGEKVFLECVQDMDHENMFWYRQDPGLGLRLIYFSYDVKMKEKGDIPEGYSVSREKKERFSLILESASTNQTSMYLCASSQPGPTTDTQYFGPGTRLTVL.

This clone has a handful of counts. The chain is built from TRBV9 and TRBJ1-4, with D possibly TRBD1 on 5 matching bases. With 3 bases removed from V and 5 bases from J, the gap between germline ends came to 8 bases. The CDR3 loop spans 13 amino acids. CDR1 is SGDLS and CDR2 is YYNGEE in the germline V gene. CDR3 protein: CASSAGGNEKLFF. In DNA form, the CDR3 reads TGTGCCAGCAGCGCCGGGGGGAATGAAAAACTGTTTTTT.

This rearrangement joins TRBV5-1 to TRBJ1-1, with 9 bases that match TRBD1. The junction had 3 bases not matched to a gene; V was cut back by 5 bases and J by 7 bases. The CDR3 has 12 residues. CDR1 and CDR2 from the germline V gene are SGHRS and YFSETQ. The CDR3 loop reads CASRGQGDEAFF. CDR3 bases: TGCGCCAGCAGGGGACAGGGAGATGAAGCTTTCTTT.